Following are 30 T cell receptor beta chains from one sample sequenced in a study of identical twins. A single record per CDR3 protein comes from TCRdb applying MiXCR to the 5' RACE reads. The table has 700,000 or so distinct CDR3 sequences, about 9.4% seen once; the top ten hold more than 0.75%. The data also belong to a second study, concerning yellow fever vaccine responses in identical twins.

The specimen sequenced was PBMCs. The receptors originated from a woman younger than 30 in good health.

J is TRBJ2-5 and V is TRBV7-2, with 12 nucleotides matching TRBD2. Germline assignment: CDR1 SGHTA and CDR2 FQGNSA. CDR3 length: 15 residues. Losses at the gene ends were 5 bases for V and 2 bases for J; bases not matched to a gene: 3. DNA for the CDR3: TGTGCCAGCAGCCCTAGCGGGAGGGGGCAAGAGACCCAGTACTTC. Protein: CASSPSGRGQETQYF.

This clonotype was seen a few times. CDR3 nucleotide sequence: TGTGCCAGCAGCCGTGTAGCTGGGTGGCGGGGGGCCACAGATACGCAGTATTTT. It specifies CASSRVAGWRGATDTQYF. The V call is TRBV4-2, the J call TRBJ2-3, with TRBD2 identical over 8 bases. CDR3 length: 18 amino acids. Germline values: CDR1 LGHNA, CDR2 YNFKEQ. With V trimmed by 4 bases and J by 2 bases, 14 bases remained unmatched.

This clonotype was counted a few times. The chain links TRBV20-1 to TRBJ2-3; 11 nucleotides align to TRBD2. CDR1 DFQATT and CDR2 SNEGSKA come from the germline V gene (reference sequence). V was pared by 0 bases and J by 1 base, with 21 bases of the junction left unmatched. The CDR3 loop spans 22 amino acids. The CDR3 is CSARDLFSGTASGGRGTDTQYF. CDR3 nucleotides: TGCAGTGCTAGAGATCTCTTTTCCGGTACGGCTAGCGGGGGGCGGGGCACAGATACGCAGTATTTT.

The chain employs TRBV7-9 and TRBJ2-7; D call uncertain. Germline-derived CDR1 and CDR2 are SEHNR and FQNEAQ (reference sequence). V lost 5 bases and J 9 bases, leaving 17 bases between the germline ends. This CDR3 has 13 amino acids. Written as DNA, the CDR3 is TGTGCCAGCAGCCATCCCGACAACCTAGGGCAGTACTTC. It specifies CASSHPDNLGQYF. Full variable domain (remainder filled in from reference TRBV7-9 and TRBJ2-7): DTGVSQNPRHKITKRGQNVTFRCDPISEHNRLYWYRQTLGQGPEFLTYFQNEAQLEKSRLLSDRFSAERPKGSFSTLEIQRTEQGDSAMYLCASSHPDNLGQYFGPGTRLTVT.

The V call is TRBV20-1, the J call TRBJ2-3; D is ambiguous. The germline V gene encodes CDR1 DFQATT and CDR2 SNEGSKA (reference sequence). This CDR3 is built from 14 residues. Trimming left V 6 bases short and J 0 bases short, with 13 bases between. The CDR3 DNA follows: TGCAGTGCCCGCACGGACCCTAGCACAGATACGCAGTATTTT. It codes for CSARTDPSTDTQYF.

This clonotype has at least ten counts. The chain couples TRBV7-2 to TRBJ2-2, with 8 bases that match TRBD2. The CDR3 totals 15 residues. V lost 10 bases, J lost 4 bases, and 11 bases stayed unmatched. Germline CDR1 and CDR2: SGHTA and FQGNSA. This CDR3 is CATQEWSGSTGELFF. In DNA form, the CDR3 reads TGTGCCACTCAGGAGTGGAGCGGGAGCACCGGGGAGCTGTTTTTT.

This clonotype came up a few times. The V call is TRBV20-1, the J call TRBJ2-7, with 7 bases fitting TRBD1. Trimming removed 6 bases from V and 6 bases from J; junction bases left unmatched: 14. The germline V gene encodes CDR1 DFQATT and CDR2 SNEGSKA (reference sequence). This CDR3 region has 14 residues. CDR3 amino acids: CSALKTGQRGEQYF. The CDR3 DNA reads TGCAGTGCACTGAAGACAGGGCAAAGGGGCGAGCAGTACTTC.

The chain uses TRBV29-1 and TRBJ1-1; D unresolved. Trimming left V 4 bases short and J 0 bases short, with 9 bases between. This CDR3 has 13 residues. From germline, CDR1 is SQVTM and CDR2 ANQGSEA. This chain's CDR3 is CSVVRGVNTEAFF. For the CDR3, the DNA is TGCAGCGTTGTACGGGGAGTGAACACTGAAGCTTTCTTT.

Notes on this clonotype: Germline is not matched at one junction end, which may reflect a read error. The chain recombines TRBV12-3 or TRBV12-4 with TRBJ2-2; D might be TRBD1 or TRBD2, each matching 5 bases. The CDR3 is 15 residues long. CDR3 loop: CASSPLTAGYGELVF. The CDR3 region has the DNA TGTGCCAGCAGTCCTTTAACCGCAGGGTACGGGGAGCTGGTTTTT.

The V and J genes are TRBV6-5 and TRBJ2-3; a possible D gene is TRBD1 (6 bases). CDR1 is MNHEY and CDR2 is SVGAGI in the germline V gene. The V end was cut by 2 bases, the J end by 5 bases, with 14 bases between. The length of the CDR3 is 15 residues. CDR3 sequence: CASSYLQGSGDTQYF. The CDR3 DNA sequence: TGTGCCAGCAGTTACCTACAGGGTTCTGGAGATACGCAGTATTTT.

The rearrangement links TRBV7-9 to TRBJ1-2; D call uncertain. CDR3 length: 13 residues. Germline V lookup: CDR1 SEHNR, CDR2 FQNEAQ (reference sequence). V was clipped by 6 bases and J by 8 bases, with 16 bases between them. The chain's CDR3 is CASRQVVIEGYTF. The DNA for the CDR3 is TGTGCCAGCAGGCAAGTGGTTATCGAGGGCTACACCTTC.

This clonotype was recorded at least ten times. The V and J genes are TRBV20-1 and TRBJ2-7; no clear D. Germline lookup yields CDR1 DFQATT and CDR2 SNEGSKA (reference sequence). Trimming left V 1 base short and J 3 bases short, with 10 bases between. There are 13 residues in the CDR3. This chain's CDR3 is CSARVPSDYEQYF. CDR3 nucleotide sequence: TGCAGTGCTAGAGTGCCTAGTGACTACGAGCAGTACTTC.

This clonotype has a handful of counts. The gene calls are TRBV5-1 and TRBJ2-1; 14 bases fit TRBD2. V gave up 4 bases and J gave up 0 bases; unmatched junction bases: 9. This CDR3 spans 19 amino acids. CDR1 and CDR2 (germline): SGHRS, YFSETQ. For the CDR3, the DNA is TGCGCCAGCAGCGCGCTGGGGGGGACTAGCGGGAGCTCCTACAATGAGCAGTTCTTC. As protein: CASSALGGTSGSSYNEQFF. Full variable domain (rest looked up from reference TRBV5-1 and TRBJ2-1): KAGVTQTPRYLIKTRGQQVTLSCSPISGHRSVSWYQQTPGQGLQFLFEYFSETQRNKGNFPGRFSGRQFSNSRSEMNVSTLELGDSALYLCASSALGGTSGSSYNEQFFGPGTRLTVL.

This clonotype has more than one count but fewer than ten. The rearrangement joins TRBV6-5 to TRBJ1-2; unclear D gene. This CDR3 is built from 15 residues. The germline V gene encodes CDR1 MNHEY and CDR2 SVGAGI. V lost 3 bases and J lost 8, with 19 bases in between. The CDR3 DNA reads TGTGCCAGCAGTTATGGGTCCAACCCTTCGGAGGGCTACACCTTC. As protein: CASSYGSNPSEGYTF.

V is TRBV3-1 and J is TRBJ2-3; 8 bases agree with TRBD1. Unmatched junction bases numbered 5, after V lost 8 bases and J lost 4 bases. This CDR3 contains 13 residues. The germline V gene encodes CDR1 LGHDT and CDR2 YNNKEL (reference sequence). The CDR3 region has the DNA TGTGCCAGCGGGGACAGGCCCCCAGATACGCAGTATTTT. Residues: CASGDRPPDTQYF.

There are a few counts of this clonotype. V gene TRBV6-1 combines with J gene TRBJ1-2, with no clear D. This CDR3 comprises 15 residues. V was cut by 3 bases and J by 0 bases, with 11 bases left in between. The germline V gene encodes CDR1 MNHNS and CDR2 SASEGT. Here the CDR3 reads CASSDQEPTNYGYTF. The DNA for the CDR3 is TGTGCCAGCAGTGATCAGGAGCCCACTAACTATGGCTACACCTTC.

The chain is built from TRBV28 and TRBJ2-7; possible D gene TRBD2, 5 bases. CDR1 and CDR2 (germline): MDHEN, SYDVKM. V lost 7 bases, J lost 3 bases, and 10 bases lay in between. The CDR3 runs to 12 residues. The CDR3 region is CASTSGGYEQYF. The CDR3 DNA sequence: TGTGCCAGCACTAGTGGAGGCTACGAGCAGTACTTC.

This clonotype was recorded a few times. This chain links TRBV30 with TRBJ2-1; TRBD2 might be the D (5 bases). The V gene's germline CDR1 is GTSNPN and CDR2 SVGIG (reference sequence). This CDR3 has 11 residues. Deletions cut 3 bases from V and 8 bases from J, with 8 bases between. The CDR3 loop is CAWRSDYEQFF. The CDR3 region has the DNA TGTGCCTGGAGATCGGACTATGAGCAGTTCTTC.

The gene calls are TRBV18 and TRBJ2-3; TRBD2 might be the D (5 bases). Trimming pared 3 bases from V and 2 bases from J, leaving 15 bases between. This CDR3 contains 16 residues. Germline V gives CDR1 KGHSH, CDR2 LQKENI. CDR3 residues: CASSPPYEGFTDTQYF. DNA for the CDR3: TGTGCCAGCTCACCCCCCTACGAGGGATTCACAGATACGCAGTATTTT.

This clonotype was counted many times. The V call is TRBV27, the J call TRBJ2-3; unclear D gene. CDR3 size: 14 residues. Trimming took 2 bases from V and 1 from J, leaving 7 bases between them. Germline V gene lookup returns CDR1 MNHEY and CDR2 SMNVEV (reference sequence). The CDR3 sequence: CASSLLPGTDTQYF. As DNA, the CDR3 is TGTGCCAGCAGTTTACTGCCCGGCACAGATACGCAGTATTTT.

This chain connects TRBV9 to TRBJ2-2; 12 nucleotides align to TRBD1. The germline gives CDR1 SGDLS, CDR2 YYNGEE. The CDR3 loop spans 19 amino acids. J lost 3 bases, V lost 4 bases, and 13 bases had no gene match. The chain's CDR3 is CASSTTVPGQGADTGELFF. CDR3 coding DNA: TGTGCCAGCAGCACCACAGTACCGGGACAGGGGGCGGACACCGGGGAGCTGTTTTTT.

The CDR3 DNA reads TGTGCCAGCAGCCCTGGAAAGGTTAGCGGGGGCCCTGCCTACGAGCAGTACTTC. It yields the protein CASSPGKVSGGPAYEQYF. The chain recombines TRBV12-3 or TRBV12-4 with TRBJ2-7, with TRBD2 identical over 9 bases. The CDR3 is made up of 18 amino acids. V lost 6 bases to trimming and J lost 2 bases; unmatched junction nucleotides: 17.

This clonotype was detected a few times. The chain carries TRBV3-1 and TRBJ1-1, with D maybe TRBD1 (6 bases). V gave up 2 bases and J gave up 6 bases, with 13 bases separating them. CDR1 and CDR2 (germline): LGHDT, YNNKEL (reference sequence). The CDR3 extends over 14 amino acids. Written as DNA, the CDR3 is TGTGCCAGCAGCCAACAGGGGTTTTCGGCTGAAGCTTTCTTT. This gives the protein CASSQQGFSAEAFF.

In its sample, this clonotype was seen a few times. The V and J genes are TRBV5-1 and TRBJ1-6, with 7 nucleotides matching TRBD1. V lost 4 bases and J lost 3; bases outside the gene matches: 4. Germline V lookup: CDR1 SGHRS, CDR2 YFSETQ. This CDR3 is built from 15 residues. The CDR3 DNA reads as TGCGCCAGCAGCGCCACAGGGGACTATAATTCACCCCTCCACTTT. It specifies CASSATGDYNSPLHF.

The CDR3 sequence is CATSEAGGRTGELFF. The CDR3 bases are TGTGCCACCAGTGAAGCAGGGGGCAGGACCGGGGAGCTGTTTTTT. The rearrangement links TRBV24-1 to TRBJ2-2; TRBD1 agrees at 8 bases. V lost 4 bases, J lost 5 bases, and 5 bases stayed unmatched. The germline V gene has CDR1 KGHDR and CDR2 SFDVKD. This CDR3 has 15 amino acids.

This clonotype was picked up a small number of times. CDR3 nucleotides: TGCGCCAGCAGTGAGGGAAGAGCGGGAGTGTTAACCGGGGAGCTGTTTTTT. Translated: CASSEGRAGVLTGELFF. This rearrangement joins TRBV10-1 to TRBJ2-2; 8 bases line up with TRBD2. Germline V CDR1 and CDR2: WNHNN, SYGVQD (reference sequence). The CDR3 spans 17 residues. Unmatched junction bases numbered 10, after V lost 2 bases and J lost 5 bases.

This clonotype has a handful of counts. The V call is TRBV2, the J call TRBJ1-2; 8 bases align to TRBD1. This CDR3 region has 14 residues. Germline CDR1 and CDR2: SNHLY and FYNNEI. The V segment lost 3 bases and the J segment 6 bases; nucleotides outside the gene matches: 6. CDR3 bases: TGTGCCAGCAGTGATTCCAGGGGGCTCGATGGCTACACCTTC. It encodes CASSDSRGLDGYTF.

This clonotype appeared a few times. The chain is built from TRBV18 and TRBJ2-5; D not certain. CDR1 and CDR2 (germline): KGHSH, LQKENI. The CDR3 is 13 residues long. Trimming removed 2 bases at V and 2 bases at J, with 6 bases between. The CDR3 is CASSPFRQETQYF. For the CDR3, the DNA is TGTGCCAGCTCACCATTTAGGCAAGAGACCCAGTACTTC.

This clonotype appeared a few times. This sequence joins TRBV20-1 and TRBJ2-3, with TRBD2 matching 7 bases. From germline, CDR1 is DFQATT and CDR2 SNEGSKA (reference sequence). The CDR3 loop spans 16 amino acids. V lost 1 base to trimming and J lost 2 bases; unmatched junction nucleotides: 9. The CDR3 DNA reads as TGCAGTGCTAGAGTCGAGTGGGAGGGGATCACAGATACGCAGTATTTT. Encoded protein: CSARVEWEGITDTQYF.

V gene TRBV3-1 combines with J gene TRBJ2-4, with 9 bases that match TRBD1. After removal of 5 bases from V and 9 bases from J, the junction contained 8 bases not matched to a gene. In germline, CDR1 is LGHDT, CDR2 YNNKEL (reference sequence). The CDR3 has 14 amino acids. CDR3 loop: CASSYRDRVSIQYF. The CDR3, as DNA: TGTGCCAGCAGCTACCGGGACAGGGTCAGCATTCAGTACTTC.